This T cell receptor beta chain comes out of a study of cytomegalovirus exposure and HLA in healthy donors. Turning to the study itself: The roughly 120 validation repertoires matched the roughly 700 first-cohort repertoires in platform, a later analysis reported. The study's findings and limits: Subsequent analysis revealed that first-cohort TCR clusters tended to co-occur in the 90 to 150 validation repertoires.

This clone was observed a few times. Antigen specificity is unknown. The data were produced by immunoSEQ multiplex PCR, yet TCRdb's version contains in-frame clones alone and is incomplete. This sample yields 110,000 to 150,000 clones, of which 85% to 90% are seen a single time; approximately 7.5% belongs to the top ten. Unmatched junction bases numbered 1, after V lost 0 bases and J lost 5 bases. The germline gives CDR1 SGHRS, CDR2 YFSETQ. This CDR3 is built from 13 residues. V and J are TRBV5-1 and TRBJ1-2; 7 positions agree with TRBD1. Sequencing was done on a sample of PBMCs. This receptor was obtained from a woman aged 18-29 years in good health and CMV-seropositive. CDR3 nucleotides: TGCGCCAGCAGCTTGGAGGGACAGTATGGCTACACCTTC. Its translation is CASSLEGQYGYTF.